The present entry profiles one T cell receptor (beta chain) with its context. This entry is derived from a study of T cells in Graves' hyperthyroidism and ophthalmopathy. Template material for amplifying TCR beta CDR3 regions consisted of RNA transcripts. A first-round RT-PCR of the TCR CDR3 used the HTBI primer set. MiXCR was run by TCRdb on the multiplex PCR reads, yielding one entry per CDR3 protein. The data hold 300,000 to 400,000 distinct CDR3 sequences, with 15% to 20% observed a single time. The TCR was taken from a man younger than 35 with Graves' ophthalmopathy. Input material: blood.

CDR3 DNA sequence: TGTGCCAGCAGTTTGAGAGACAGGACGAACACTGAAGCTTTCTTT. As protein: CASSLRDRTNTEAFF. The chain uses TRBV7-7 and TRBJ1-1; TRBD1 is a possible D gene (6 bases). Trimming took off 6 bases at V and 1 base at J, with 15 bases between the two ends. Germline-derived CDR1 and CDR2 are SSHAT and FNYEAQ (reference sequence). This CDR3 has 15 amino acids.